This T cell receptor (beta chain) was identified in a study of T cell responses to AZD1222 COVID-19 vaccine. Study-level information: Doses given second, at about 4 or about 12 weeks, were pooled.

Whole-study results and caveats: Donors were mostly white British, more females; clonal diversity possibly underestimated. With two AZD1222 doses given, Spike-specific TCR breadth and depth both rose. Reports say nearly half of spike-specific TCRs go after unmutated variant regions.

Some clones are missing from TCRdb's copy, which holds only in-frame ones; the method was immunoSEQ multiplex PCR. The sample lists 110,000 to 150,000 clones, 92% occurring once. Points on this clone: What it binds is not known.

Looked up from germline, CDR1 is KGHDR and CDR2 is SFDVKD. This CDR3 has 12 amino acids. Trimming removed 3 bases from V and 9 bases from J, with 11 bases in between. This receptor was obtained from an adult in good health. The sample consisted of peripheral blood, taken on day 0 of AZD1222 vaccination. This rearrangement joins TRBV24-1 to TRBJ2-7; D is possibly TRBD1 (6 bases). The CDR3 nucleotides are TGTGCCACCAGTGATCACACAGGGCGGCAGTACTTC. This gives the protein CATSDHTGRQYF.